Listed here are 28 T cell receptor beta chains from one sample, sequenced in a study of cytomegalovirus exposure and HLA in healthy donors. Use of 60 Vbeta and 13 Jbeta primers characterized the PCR. TCRdb keeps only in-frame clones here, not all; method: immunoSEQ multiplex PCR. Here the sample spans under 250,000 clones, approximately 82% being singletons. Source material: PBMCs. The receptors here all came from a man aged 18 to 30 in good health and CMV-seronegative.

The chain uses TRBV15 and TRBJ1-5, with D hard to call. V gave up 1 base and J gave up 2 bases, with 15 bases separating them. The CDR3 sequence is 17 residues long. CDR1 and CDR2 from the germline V gene are LNHNV and YYDKDF (reference sequence). As DNA, the CDR3 is TGTGCCACCAGCAGAGCACGTCACCCTGGAGGCAATCAGCCCCAGCATTTT. This sequence encodes CATSRARHPGGNQPQHF. Supplemented by reference TRBV15 and TRBJ1-5, the full variable domain reads DAMVIQNPRYQVTQFGKPVTLSCSQTLNHNVMYWYQQKSSQAPKLLFHYYDKDFNNEADTPDNFQSRRPNTSFCFLDIRSPGLGDTAMYLCATSRARHPGGNQPQHFGDGTRLSIL.

This clone was seen only once. This chain connects TRBV6-6 to TRBJ1-3; the D gene is possibly TRBD1 (5 bases). The CDR3 extends over 15 amino acids. V was pared by 4 bases and J by 0 bases, with 10 bases between. Germline assignment: CDR1 MNHNY and CDR2 SVGAGI (reference sequence). CDR3 nucleotide sequence: TGTGCCAGCAGTTTCTCTGACAGCTCTGGAAACACCATATATTTT. It translates to CASSFSDSSGNTIYF.

This chain joins TRBV2 and TRBJ2-3, with TRBD1 matching 7 bases. V lost 5 bases, J lost 0 bases, and 5 bases stayed unmatched. Germline V gives CDR1 SNHLY, CDR2 FYNNEI. The CDR3 consists of 15 residues. CDR3 sequence: CASSSGGTSTDTQYF. The CDR3 nucleotides are TGTGCCAGCAGTTCAGGGGGTACTAGCACAGATACGCAGTATTTT.

The rearrangement uses TRBV15 and TRBJ2-7, with D maybe TRBD1 (6 bases). Germline CDR1 reads LNHNV; CDR2 reads YYDKDF (reference sequence). CDR3 length: 15 residues. V was trimmed by 0 bases and J by 5 bases, leaving 14 bases between them. The CDR3 sequence: CATSREMAGDHEQYF. CDR3 DNA sequence: TGTGCCACCAGCAGAGAAATGGCAGGGGATCACGAGCAGTACTTC.

This sequence joins TRBV18 and TRBJ1-3; D perhaps matches TRBD1 (6 bases). Germline CDR1 and CDR2: KGHSH and LQKENI. This CDR3 is built from 16 residues. Trimming pared 3 bases from V and 0 bases from J, leaving 12 bases between. As DNA, the CDR3 is TGTGCCAGCTCACCTAACAGGGCTGTCTCTGGAAACACCATATATTTT. It encodes CASSPNRAVSGNTIYF.

The chain recombines TRBV13 with TRBJ2-5; 10 bases are shared with TRBD1. Trimming removed 5 bases from V and 5 bases from J; junction bases left unmatched: 2. The CDR3 consists of 13 residues. CDR1 and CDR2 (germline): PRHDT, FYEKMQ (reference sequence). In nucleotides, the CDR3 is TGTGCCAGCAGCGGACAGGGGGGTGAGACCCAGTACTTC. Protein product: CASSGQGGETQYF.

This clone showed up just a few times. This chain uses TRBV2 with TRBJ2-7; 9 bases fit TRBD2. CDR1 is SNHLY, CDR2 FYNNEI, per germline. CDR3 length equals 15 residues. V shed 4 bases and J 1 base; nucleotides not matched to a gene: 5. The CDR3 loop reads CASSVAGVSSYEQYF. CDR3 DNA: TGTGCCAGCAGTGTAGCGGGAGTGTCGTCCTACGAGCAGTACTTC.

This clone was counted between two and nine times. The chain joins TRBV29-1 to TRBJ1-2, with 8 positions matching TRBD1. Per the germline V gene, CDR1 is SQVTM and CDR2 is ANQGSEA. J gave up 6 bases and V 6 bases, and 6 bases lay outside the gene matches. The CDR3 covers 12 residues. The CDR3 protein is CSVDQGAHGYTF. CDR3 nucleotides: TGCAGCGTAGATCAGGGGGCGCATGGCTACACCTTC.

This chain joins TRBV7-3 and TRBJ2-7; 9 positions match TRBD2. The ends lost 1 base at V and 6 bases at J; junction bases unmatched: 7. The germline V gene encodes CDR1 SGHTA and CDR2 FQGTGA. CDR3 length: 15 amino acids. CDR3 region: CASSLNPAGGGEQYF. CDR3 in DNA: TGTGCCAGCAGCTTAAACCCAGCGGGAGGAGGCGAGCAGTACTTC.

J is TRBJ1-5 and V is TRBV7-8; D ambiguous. The CDR3 loop spans 14 amino acids. V was pared by 5 bases and J by 3 bases, with 11 bases between. Germline V gene data show CDR1 as SGHVS and CDR2 as FQNEAQ. CDR3: CASSRTGVNQPQHF. In DNA, the CDR3 is TGTGCCAGCAGCCGGACGGGAGTCAATCAGCCCCAGCATTTT.

This chain uses TRBV7-6 with TRBJ2-3; D perhaps matches TRBD1 (6 bases). CDR1 is SGHVS and CDR2 is FNYEAQ in the germline V gene. The CDR3 runs 16 residues. Trimming stripped 4 bases from V and 4 bases from J, with 18 bases between. For the CDR3, the DNA is TGTGCCAGCAGCTCACTACCACAGGGTAGCGCAGATACGCAGTATTTT. Amino acids: CASSSLPQGSADTQYF.

The gene calls are TRBV7-9 and TRBJ2-7, with no clear D. The CDR3 is made up of 15 amino acids. CDR1 and CDR2 (germline): SEHNR, FQNEAQ (reference sequence). V gave up 3 bases and J gave up 2 bases, with 14 bases separating them. The CDR3, as DNA: TGTGCCAGCAGCTTCCTCCCTGCGTCCCCCTACGAGCAGTACTTC. Amino acids: CASSFLPASPYEQYF.

CDR3 sequence: CASSGGVAGIYEQYF. As DNA, the CDR3 is TGTGCCAGCAGCGGGGGGGTAGCGGGAATCTACGAGCAGTACTTC. The V gene is TRBV7-6, the J gene TRBJ2-7, with 8 bases matching TRBD2. The junction had 9 bases not matched to a gene; V was cut back by 5 bases and J by 3 bases. The CDR3 length is 15 residues. Per germline, CDR1 SGHVS and CDR2 FNYEAQ.

The chain uses TRBV2 and TRBJ2-1, with a weak D call TRBD1 (6 bases). Per germline, CDR1 SNHLY and CDR2 FYNNEI. V dropped 3 bases and J dropped 4 bases, with 13 bases sitting between them. The CDR3 loop spans 15 amino acids. CDR3 sequence: CASSDLGALYNEQFF. For the CDR3, the DNA is TGTGCCAGCAGTGATTTGGGGGCATTATACAATGAGCAGTTCTTC.

The genes are TRBV27 and TRBJ2-7, with D tentatively TRBD1 (6 bases). The V and J ends lost 6 bases and 0 bases respectively, with 12 bases between them. Germline V gives CDR1 MNHEY, CDR2 SMNVEV (reference sequence). The CDR3 is made up of 14 amino acids. DNA for the CDR3: TGTGCCAGCAGGTACGGACAGAGCTCCTACGAGCAGTACTTC. It translates to CASRYGQSSYEQYF.

The chain employs TRBV2 and TRBJ2-1, with 7 nucleotides matching TRBD2. The CDR3 has 14 amino acids. Germline loops: CDR1 SNHLY, CDR2 FYNNEI. J lost 2 bases, V lost 8 bases, and 6 bases had no gene match. The CDR3 protein is CASRRLAAYNEQFF. The CDR3 coding sequence is TGTGCCAGCCGTCGGCTAGCGGCCTACAATGAGCAGTTCTTC. Using reference TRBV2 and TRBJ2-1 for the parts outside the CDR3, the full variable domain is EPEVTQTPSHQVTQMGQEVILRCVPISNHLYFYWYRQILGQKVEFLVSFYNNEISEKSEIFDDQFSVERPDGSNFTLKIRSTKLEDSAMYFCASRRLAAYNEQFFGPGTRLTVL.

J is TRBJ2-3 and V is TRBV6-4; D unclear. The germline CDR1 and CDR2 sequences are MRHNA and SNTAGT. Trimming shortened V by 0 bases and J by 8 bases, and 9 bases separated the two germline ends. CDR3 length equals 13 residues. CDR3 sequence reads: CASSDSRLGTQYF. In DNA form, the CDR3 reads TGTGCCAGCAGTGACTCAAGACTGGGTACGCAGTATTTT.

The chain joins TRBV10-3 to TRBJ2-5, with a weak D call TRBD2 (5 bases). Trimming removed 3 bases from V and 5 bases from J, with 13 bases in between. The CDR3 spans 14 residues. The germline gives CDR1 ENHRY, CDR2 SYGVKD. CDR3 residues: CAISEVGGVETQYF. The DNA for the CDR3 is TGTGCCATCAGTGAAGTAGGAGGCGTGGAGACCCAGTACTTC.

This clone was detected once. The J gene is TRBJ2-2, the V gene TRBV19, with TRBD1 matching over 10 bases. CDR3 length: 15 residues. Per germline, CDR1 LNHDA and CDR2 SQIVND (reference sequence). After removal of 6 bases from V and 2 bases from J, the junction contained 3 bases not matched to a gene. DNA for the CDR3: TGTGCCAGTAGCCGGGACAGGGGTAACACCGGGGAGCTGTTTTTT. It yields the protein CASSRDRGNTGELFF.

The chain carries TRBV20-1 and TRBJ1-4; no definite D call. Germline CDR1 reads DFQATT; CDR2 reads SNEGSKA (reference sequence). CDR3 length: 11 residues. CDR3 loop: CSADSQEKLFF. Written as DNA, the CDR3 is TGCAGCGCTGATAGCCAAGAAAAACTGTTTTTT.

This clone has just a few counts. The chain couples TRBV4-2 to TRBJ2-5; possible D gene TRBD2, 6 bases. V was shortened by 0 bases and J by 5 bases, with 10 bases between the two germline ends. CDR1 and CDR2 (germline): LGHNA, YNFKEQ. The CDR3 contains 14 residues. The CDR3 DNA reads as TGTGCCAGCAGCCAAGACGTCGGAGGGGAGACCCAGTACTTC. Translating it yields CASSQDVGGETQYF.

This chain connects TRBV14 to TRBJ2-7, with D possibly matching TRBD2 (5 bases). The V end was cut by 5 bases, the J end by 6 bases, with 20 bases between. Germline loops: CDR1 SGHDN, CDR2 FVKESK. The CDR3 is made up of 15 amino acids. CDR3 coding DNA: TGTGCCAGCAGCTATAAAAGGAGCACTAGAACCGAGCAGTACTTC. Translating it yields CASSYKRSTRTEQYF.

The chain links TRBV30 to TRBJ1-1; no firm D call. CDR1 is GTSNPN, CDR2 SVGIG, per germline (reference sequence). V lost 7 bases, J lost 4 bases, and 19 bases lay in between. The CDR3 consists of 14 residues. The CDR3 loop reads CAFLSMGWATEAFF. The CDR3 bases are TGTGCCTTTCTCTCGATGGGTTGGGCCACTGAAGCTTTCTTT.

This clone has more than one count but fewer than ten. The rearrangement links TRBV27 to TRBJ1-2; TRBD1 matches at 9 bases. The germline CDR1 and CDR2 sequences are MNHEY and SMNVEV (reference sequence). J was trimmed by 10 bases and V by 5 bases; bases with no gene match: 11. This CDR3 region has 14 residues. The CDR3 reads CASSIQPGQGVYTF. CDR3 nucleotides: TGTGCCAGCAGTATCCAACCGGGACAGGGCGTCTACACCTTC.

This clone showed up just a few times. The rearrangement links TRBV5-1 to TRBJ1-6, with D perhaps matching TRBD1 (5 bases). The germline V gene encodes CDR1 SGHRS and CDR2 YFSETQ. The CDR3 length is 15 residues. Trimming removed 3 bases from V and 10 bases from J, with 17 bases in between. CDR3 region: CASSSYGGEESPLHF. DNA for the CDR3: TGCGCCAGCAGCTCCTACGGGGGAGAGGAATCACCCCTCCACTTT. Supplemented by reference TRBV5-1 and TRBJ1-6, the full variable domain reads KAGVTQTPRYLIKTRGQQVTLSCSPISGHRSVSWYQQTPGQGLQFLFEYFSETQRNKGNFPGRFSGRQFSNSRSEMNVSTLELGDSALYLCASSSYGGEESPLHFGNGTRLTVT.

The genes are TRBV5-6 and TRBJ2-5; possible D gene TRBD1, 7 bases. This CDR3 spans 16 amino acids. Looked up from germline, CDR1 is SGHDT and CDR2 is YYEEEE. V lost 4 bases and J 5 bases, leaving 21 bases between the germline ends. CDR3 coding DNA: TGTGCCAGCAGCCAACGCGGGACAGTTGAGAGCGAGACCCAGTACTTC. Translation: CASSQRGTVESETQYF.

This clone was recorded a few times. This CDR3 is CASSSRQTRTPGEAFF. CDR3 nucleotides: TGTGCCAGCAGCTCGAGACAGACAAGAACTCCAGGTGAAGCTTTCTTT. The chain links TRBV7-3 to TRBJ1-1; possibly TRBD1 for D (5 bases). This CDR3 spans 16 amino acids. Per germline, CDR1 SGHTA and CDR2 FQGTGA. V shed 4 bases and J shed 7 bases, with 22 bases lying between them.

The J gene is TRBJ2-7, the V gene TRBV11-2; 12 nucleotides line up with TRBD1. This CDR3 is 15 amino acids long. Trimming cost V 6 bases and J 5 bases; bases outside gene matches: 8. Germline V gene sequence: CDR1 SGHAT, CDR2 FQNNGV. The CDR3 DNA follows: TGTGCCAGCAGAAAAGGGGACAGGGGGCACGACGAGCAGTACTTC. Protein product: CASRKGDRGHDEQYF.